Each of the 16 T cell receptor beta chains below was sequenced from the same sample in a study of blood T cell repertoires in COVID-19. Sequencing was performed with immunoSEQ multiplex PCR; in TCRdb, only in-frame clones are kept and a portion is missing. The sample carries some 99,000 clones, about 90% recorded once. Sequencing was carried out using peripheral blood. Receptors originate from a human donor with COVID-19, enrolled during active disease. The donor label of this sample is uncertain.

In DNA, the CDR3 is TGTGCCAGCAGTGAAAACAGCTCTGGAAACACCATATATTTT. Amino acids: CASSENSSGNTIYF. This rearrangement joins TRBV6-1 to TRBJ1-3, with unresolved D. The CDR3 is 14 residues long. Between the trimmed V and J ends, which lost 2 bases and 0 bases, there was a span of 5 bases. Germline V gene lookup returns CDR1 MNHNS and CDR2 SASEGT.

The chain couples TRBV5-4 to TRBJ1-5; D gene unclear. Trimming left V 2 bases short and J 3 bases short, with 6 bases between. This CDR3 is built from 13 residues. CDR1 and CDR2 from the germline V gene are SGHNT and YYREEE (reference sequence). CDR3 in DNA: TGTGCCAGCAGCTTAAGCCCCAATCAGCCCCAGCATTTT. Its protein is CASSLSPNQPQHF.

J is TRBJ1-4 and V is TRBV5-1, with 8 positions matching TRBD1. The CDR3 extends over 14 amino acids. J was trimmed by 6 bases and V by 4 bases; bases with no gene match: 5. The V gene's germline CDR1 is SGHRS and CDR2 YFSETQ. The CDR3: CASSAGGEDEKLFF. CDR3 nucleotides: TGCGCCAGCAGCGCAGGGGGCGAGGATGAAAAACTGTTTTTT.

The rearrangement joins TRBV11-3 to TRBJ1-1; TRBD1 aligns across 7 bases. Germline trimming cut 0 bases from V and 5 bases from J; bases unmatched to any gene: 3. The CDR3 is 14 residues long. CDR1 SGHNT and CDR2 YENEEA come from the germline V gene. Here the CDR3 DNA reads TGTGCCAGCAGCTTAGAACAGGGGAGGACTGAAGCTTTCTTT. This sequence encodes CASSLEQGRTEAFF.

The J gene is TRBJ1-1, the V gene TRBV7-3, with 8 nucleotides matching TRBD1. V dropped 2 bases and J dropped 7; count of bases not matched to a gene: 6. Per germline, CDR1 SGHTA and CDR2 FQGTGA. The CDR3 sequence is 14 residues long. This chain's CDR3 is CASSLVPGGVEAFF. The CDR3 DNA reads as TGTGCCAGCAGCTTAGTCCCAGGGGGCGTTGAAGCTTTCTTT.

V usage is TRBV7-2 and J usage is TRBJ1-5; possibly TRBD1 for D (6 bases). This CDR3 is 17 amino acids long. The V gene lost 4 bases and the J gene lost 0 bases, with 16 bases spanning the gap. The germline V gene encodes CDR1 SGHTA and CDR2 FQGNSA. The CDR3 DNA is TGTGCCAGCAGCTCCCTCGCCGGACAGAATAGCAATCAGCCCCAGCATTTT. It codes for CASSSLAGQNSNQPQHF.

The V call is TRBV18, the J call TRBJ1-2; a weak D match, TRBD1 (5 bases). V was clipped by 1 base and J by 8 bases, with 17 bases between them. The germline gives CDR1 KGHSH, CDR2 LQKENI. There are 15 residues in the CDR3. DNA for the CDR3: TGTGCCAGCTCACCACAGAGAGAAGGGGCGGAGGGCTACACCTTC. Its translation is CASSPQREGAEGYTF. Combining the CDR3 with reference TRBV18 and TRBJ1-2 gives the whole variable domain NAGVMQNPRHLVRRRGQEARLRCSPMKGHSHVYWYRQLPEEGLKFMVYLQKENIIDESGMPKERFSAEFPKEGPSILRIQQVVRGDSAAYFCASSPQREGAEGYTFGSGTRLTVV.

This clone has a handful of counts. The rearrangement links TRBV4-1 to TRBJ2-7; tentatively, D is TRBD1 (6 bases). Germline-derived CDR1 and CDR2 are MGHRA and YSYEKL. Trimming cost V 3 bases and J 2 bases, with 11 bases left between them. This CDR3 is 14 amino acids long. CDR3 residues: CASSHTQGPYEQYF. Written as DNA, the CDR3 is TGCGCCAGCAGCCACACACAGGGCCCCTACGAGCAGTACTTC.

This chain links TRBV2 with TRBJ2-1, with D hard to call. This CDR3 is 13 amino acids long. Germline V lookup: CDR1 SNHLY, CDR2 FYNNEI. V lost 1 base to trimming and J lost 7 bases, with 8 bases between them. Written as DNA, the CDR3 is TGTGCCAGCAGTGAAGGGGCCAATAATGAGCAGTTCTTC. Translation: CASSEGANNEQFF.

CDR3 bases: TGCAGCGGGACCTACGGGGGCTACGAGCAGTACTTC. Amino acids: CSGTYGGYEQYF. This chain links TRBV29-1 with TRBJ2-7; tentative D call: TRBD2 (6 bases). Trimming stripped 7 bases from V and 3 bases from J, with 13 bases between. Germline CDR1 SQVTM, CDR2 ANQGSEA. The CDR3 has 12 residues.

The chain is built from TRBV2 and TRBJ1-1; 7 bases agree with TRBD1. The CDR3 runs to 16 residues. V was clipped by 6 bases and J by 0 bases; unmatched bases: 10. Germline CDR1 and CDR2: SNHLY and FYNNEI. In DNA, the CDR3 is TGTGCCAGCAGCAAACAGGGGTTTGGGTTGAACACTGAAGCTTTCTTT. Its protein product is CASSKQGFGLNTEAFF.

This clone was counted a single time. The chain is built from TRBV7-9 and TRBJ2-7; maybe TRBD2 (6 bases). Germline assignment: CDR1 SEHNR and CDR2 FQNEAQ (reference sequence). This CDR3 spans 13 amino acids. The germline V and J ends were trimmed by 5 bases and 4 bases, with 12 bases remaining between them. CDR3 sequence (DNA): TGTGCCAGCAGCCATGGGACTGGTTACGAGCAGTACTTC. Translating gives CASSHGTGYEQYF.

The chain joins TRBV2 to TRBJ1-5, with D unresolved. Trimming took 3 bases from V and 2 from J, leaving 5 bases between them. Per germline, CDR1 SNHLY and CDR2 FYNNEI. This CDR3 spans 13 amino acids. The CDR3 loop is CASSERGNQPQHF. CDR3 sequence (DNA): TGTGCCAGCAGTGAGAGAGGCAATCAGCCCCAGCATTTT.

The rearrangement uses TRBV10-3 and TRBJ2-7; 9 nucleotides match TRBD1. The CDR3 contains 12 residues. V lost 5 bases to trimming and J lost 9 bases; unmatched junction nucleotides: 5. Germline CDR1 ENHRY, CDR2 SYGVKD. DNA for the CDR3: TGTGCCATCAGTTTATCGGACAGGGGGCAGTACTTC. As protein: CAISLSDRGQYF.

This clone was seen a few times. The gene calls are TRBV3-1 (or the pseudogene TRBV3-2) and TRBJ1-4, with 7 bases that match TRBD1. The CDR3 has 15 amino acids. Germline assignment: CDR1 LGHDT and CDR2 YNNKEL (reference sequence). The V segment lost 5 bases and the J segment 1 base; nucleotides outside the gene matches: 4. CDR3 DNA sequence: TGTGCCAGCAGCGAAAACAGGGGAACTAATGAAAAACTGTTTTTT. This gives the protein CASSENRGTNEKLFF.

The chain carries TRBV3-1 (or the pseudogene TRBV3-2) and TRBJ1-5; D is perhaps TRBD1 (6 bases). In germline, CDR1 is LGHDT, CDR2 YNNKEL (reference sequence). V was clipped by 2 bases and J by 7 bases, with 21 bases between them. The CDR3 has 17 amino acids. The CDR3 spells CASSQILVTGPGQPQHF. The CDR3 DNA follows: TGTGCCAGCAGCCAAATACTCGTGACAGGTCCGGGGCAGCCCCAGCATTTT.